Listed here are 8 T cell receptor beta chains from one sample, sequenced in a study of blood T cell repertoires in COVID-19. Only in-frame clones appear in the TCRdb table, and some are missing; sequencing was by immunoSEQ multiplex PCR. The data show hundreds of thousands of clones, nearly 90% seen once. The source material was PBMCs or T cells enriched from blood (not recorded which). All receptors derive from a woman aged 18 to 35 with acute COVID-19.

This rearrangement joins TRBV5-6 to TRBJ2-1, with TRBD2 matching over 15 bases. From germline, CDR1 is SGHDT and CDR2 YYEEEE. This CDR3 region has 19 residues. V lost 0 bases, J lost 8 bases, and 12 bases stayed unmatched. This CDR3 is CASSLAAHRTSGRVDEQFF. The CDR3 coding sequence is TGTGCCAGCAGCTTGGCAGCCCACCGGACTAGCGGGAGGGTAGATGAGCAGTTCTTC.

The gene calls are TRBV3-1 (or the pseudogene TRBV3-2) and TRBJ2-5; TRBD2 aligns across 7 bases. Germline V CDR1 and CDR2: LGHDT, YNNKEL (reference sequence). The CDR3 length is 14 residues. J was trimmed by 2 bases and V by 1 base; bases with no gene match: 1. This CDR3 reads CASSQVLAQETQYF. DNA of the CDR3: TGTGCCAGCAGCCAAGTACTAGCGCAAGAGACCCAGTACTTC.

This sequence joins TRBV24-1 and TRBJ1-5; no firm D call. With 4 bases removed from V and 0 bases from J, the gap between germline ends came to 6 bases. Germline values: CDR1 KGHDR, CDR2 SFDVKD. This CDR3 region has 14 residues. The CDR3 DNA follows: TGTGCCACCAGTGACGGTTATAGCAATCAGCCCCAGCATTTT. As protein: CATSDGYSNQPQHF.

The chain couples TRBV27 to TRBJ2-4, with 8 bases identical to TRBD2. V lost 1 base, J lost 8 bases, and 16 bases stayed unmatched. The CDR3 contains 18 residues. Per germline, CDR1 MNHEY and CDR2 SMNVEV (reference sequence). The CDR3 DNA follows: TGTGCCAGCAGTTTATTGAGGGGGGGATTAGCGGGAACCTACATTCAGTACTTC. Amino acids: CASSLLRGGLAGTYIQYF.

This clone was observed a single time. V is TRBV7-2 and J is TRBJ2-1, with TRBD2 identical over 11 bases. Trimming cost V 5 bases and J 6 bases; bases outside gene matches: 9. This CDR3 is built from 16 residues. The germline V gene encodes CDR1 SGHTA and CDR2 FQGNSA. This CDR3 is CASSPYLAGGSNEQFF. As DNA, the CDR3 is TGTGCCAGCAGCCCGTACCTAGCGGGGGGATCCAATGAGCAGTTCTTC. The full variable domain, in which reference TRBV7-2 and TRBJ2-1 provide the parts outside the CDR3, is GAGVSQSPSNKVTEKGKDVELRCDPISGHTALYWYRQSLGQGLEFLIYFQGNSAPDKSGLPSDRFSAERTGGSVSTLTIQRTQQEDSAVYLCASSPYLAGGSNEQFFGPGTRLTVL.

V gene TRBV5-1 combines with J gene TRBJ2-5; maybe TRBD2 (5 bases). Germline V CDR1 and CDR2: SGHRS, YFSETQ. The V end lost 3 bases, the J end lost 4 bases, and 16 bases lay between the germline ends. CDR3 length: 15 residues. Here the CDR3 reads CASSSTSNRGETQYF. As DNA, the CDR3 is TGCGCCAGCAGCTCAACATCGAACCGGGGAGAGACCCAGTACTTC.

The rearrangement links TRBV5-1 to TRBJ2-5; TRBD1 matches 7 bases. The germline gives CDR1 SGHRS, CDR2 YFSETQ. The CDR3 loop spans 16 amino acids. V shed 0 bases and J 2 bases; nucleotides not matched to a gene: 7. CDR3 amino acids: CASSLATGSGQETQYF. DNA of the CDR3: TGCGCCAGCAGCTTGGCGACAGGGTCGGGGCAAGAGACCCAGTACTTC.

V usage is TRBV5-1 and J usage is TRBJ1-1; 7 nucleotides align to TRBD1. This CDR3 spans 16 amino acids. Germline V gene data show CDR1 as SGHRS and CDR2 as YFSETQ. V lost 4 bases to trimming and J lost 1 base; unmatched junction nucleotides: 10. This CDR3 reads CASSPASTGRNTEAFF. The CDR3 nucleotides are TGCGCCAGCAGCCCGGCTTCGACAGGGAGGAACACTGAAGCTTTCTTT.